This T cell receptor beta chain was recovered during a study of T cells expressing NK-cell markers. The CDR3 has 16 amino acids. The germline V gene has CDR1 SGHDT and CDR2 YYEEEE. From its re-call of the 5' RACE reads, TCRdb lists each CDR3 protein once, without DNA. The repertoire table contains 200,000 to 300,000 distinct CDR3 sequences. This rearrangement joins TRBV5-6 to TRBJ2-3; the TCRdb call, TRBD1, lacks DNA for checking. The clonotype comes from a man between 18 and 35 years old in good health. The specimen sequenced was blood T cells: a sorted CD56 or NKG2C T cell subset, CD4+ or CD8+ T cells, or bulk PBMC T cells (not recorded which). CDR3 sequence: CASSLAGRDGTDTQYF.